This T cell receptor beta chain was captured by sequencing in a study of T cells in localized non-small cell lung cancer. This clone has a single count. The antigen is unknown. General study findings and limits: Highest T cell clonality was seen in uninvolved adjacent lung, surpassing that measured in tumor.

The table came from immunoSEQ multiplex PCR; TCRdb's copy has only in-frame clones and leaves some out. The sample has 38,000 or so clones, about nine tenths seen once. The germline V gene has CDR1 SGHRS and CDR2 YFSETQ. The CDR3 consists of 15 residues. The J segment lost 3 bases and the V segment lost 0 bases, leaving 4 bases of the junction unmatched. The chain couples TRBV5-1 to TRBJ1-1, with TRBD1 matching over 8 bases. The starting material was peripheral blood mononuclear cells, obtained before any cancer treatment. This TCR was recovered from a male donor at least 60 years old with stage II lung adenocarcinoma. CDR3 in DNA: TGCGCCAGCAGCTTGGTAGGACAGGGCGACACTGAAGCTTTCTTT. Translated: CASSLVGQGDTEAFF.